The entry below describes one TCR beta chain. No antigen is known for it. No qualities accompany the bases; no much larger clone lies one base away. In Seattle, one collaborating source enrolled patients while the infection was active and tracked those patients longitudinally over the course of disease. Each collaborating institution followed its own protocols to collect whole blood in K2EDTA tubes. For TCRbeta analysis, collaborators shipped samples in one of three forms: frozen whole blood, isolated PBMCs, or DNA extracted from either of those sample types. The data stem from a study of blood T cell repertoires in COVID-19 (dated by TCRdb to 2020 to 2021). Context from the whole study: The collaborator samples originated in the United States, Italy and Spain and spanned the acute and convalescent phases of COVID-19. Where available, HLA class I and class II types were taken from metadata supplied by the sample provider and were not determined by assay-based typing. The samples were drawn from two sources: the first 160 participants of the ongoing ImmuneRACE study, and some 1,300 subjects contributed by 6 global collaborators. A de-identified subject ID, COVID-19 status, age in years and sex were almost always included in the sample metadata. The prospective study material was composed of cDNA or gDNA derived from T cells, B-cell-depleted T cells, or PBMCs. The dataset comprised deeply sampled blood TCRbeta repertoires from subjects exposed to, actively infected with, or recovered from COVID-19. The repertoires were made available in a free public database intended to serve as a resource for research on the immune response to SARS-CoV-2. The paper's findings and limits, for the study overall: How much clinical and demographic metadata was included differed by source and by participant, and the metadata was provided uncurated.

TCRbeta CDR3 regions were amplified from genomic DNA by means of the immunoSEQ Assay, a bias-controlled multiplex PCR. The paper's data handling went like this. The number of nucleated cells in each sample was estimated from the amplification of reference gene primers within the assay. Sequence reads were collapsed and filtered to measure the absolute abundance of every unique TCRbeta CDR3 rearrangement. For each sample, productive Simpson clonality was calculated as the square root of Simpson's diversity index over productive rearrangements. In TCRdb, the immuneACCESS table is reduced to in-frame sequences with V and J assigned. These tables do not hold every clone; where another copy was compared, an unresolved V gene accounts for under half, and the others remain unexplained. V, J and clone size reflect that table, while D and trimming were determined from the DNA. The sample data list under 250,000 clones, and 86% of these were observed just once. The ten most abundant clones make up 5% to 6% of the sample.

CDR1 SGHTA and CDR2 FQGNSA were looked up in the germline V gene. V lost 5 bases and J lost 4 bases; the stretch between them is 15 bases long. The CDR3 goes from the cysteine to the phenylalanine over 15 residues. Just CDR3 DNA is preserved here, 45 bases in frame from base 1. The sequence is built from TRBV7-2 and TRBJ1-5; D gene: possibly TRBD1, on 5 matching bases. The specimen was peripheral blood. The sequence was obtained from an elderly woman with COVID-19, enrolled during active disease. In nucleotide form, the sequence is TGTGCCAGCAGCCAGGGTCCTAGGGCGAATCAGCCCCAGCATTTT. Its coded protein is CASSQGPRANQPQHF.